These 6 T cell receptor beta chains were sequenced from one sample in a study of vaccination effects on CD4 cells after COVID-19. The culture ran for 10 days, and then CD4+ T cells were isolated. Profiling relied on immunoSEQ multiplex PCR, and the TCRdb table lists in-frame clones only, not all of them. Here the sample spans over 45,000 clones, 50% to 80% being singletons. These TCRs' antigens remain unknown. Sequences were derived from CD4+ T cells from PBMCs cultured without peptide, sampled before COVID-19 vaccination. The receptors originated from a human donor who received a COVID-19 vaccine.

The genes are TRBV6-1 and TRBJ2-1; 12 bases match TRBD2. The CDR3 loop spans 15 amino acids. Per the germline V gene, CDR1 is MNHNS and CDR2 is SASEGT. The V and J ends lost 2 bases and 5 bases, in that order; junction bases with no gene match: 1. CDR3 in amino acids: CASSELAGGHNEQFF. CDR3 sequence (DNA): TGTGCCAGCAGTGAACTAGCGGGAGGGCACAATGAGCAGTTCTTC.

This chain uses TRBV5-6 with TRBJ1-1; no clear D gene. This CDR3 spans 15 amino acids. The V gene lost 3 bases and the J gene lost 6 bases, with 18 bases spanning the gap. CDR1 is SGHDT, CDR2 YYEEEE, per germline. The CDR3 DNA reads as TGTGCCAGCAGCTATTATCGTTTAGTGCCCTCTGAAGCTTTCTTT. Residues: CASSYYRLVPSEAFF.

The V call is TRBV27, the J call TRBJ2-7, with TRBD1 matching over 8 bases. The CDR3 is 20 amino acids. Germline CDR1 MNHEY, CDR2 SMNVEV (reference sequence). V shed 3 bases, J shed 1 base, and the junction held 20 bases outside the gene matches. CDR3 in amino acids: CASSFSRTGQWGVRSYEQYF. In nucleotides, the CDR3 is TGTGCCAGCAGTTTTAGTAGGACAGGGCAATGGGGGGTTAGGTCCTACGAGCAGTACTTC.

The chain joins TRBV29-1 to TRBJ2-7; the D is unclear. V lost 7 bases, J lost 0 bases, and 10 bases lay in between. Germline loops: CDR1 SQVTM, CDR2 ANQGSEA. The CDR3 spans 12 residues. The chain's CDR3 is CSGGWGSYEQYF. CDR3 DNA sequence: TGCAGCGGTGGGTGGGGCTCCTACGAGCAGTACTTC.

The V gene is TRBV4-3, the J gene TRBJ2-5; D might be TRBD2 (7 bases). The ends were cut back, 0 bases at V and 5 bases at J, with 16 bases in the middle. CDR3 size: 16 residues. Per germline, CDR1 LGHNA and CDR2 YSLEER. This CDR3 reads CASSQEVGGGAETQYF. As DNA, the CDR3 is TGCGCCAGCAGCCAAGAAGTAGGAGGGGGGGCGGAGACCCAGTACTTC.

This clone was detected only once. The gene calls are TRBV7-2 and TRBJ2-5; 8 bases are a match to TRBD2. The CDR3 sequence is 16 residues long. Germline V lookup: CDR1 SGHTA, CDR2 FQGNSA. The V gene end was trimmed by 1 base and the J gene end by 6 bases; junction bases not matched to a gene: 10. As DNA, the CDR3 is TGTGCCAGCAGCTTAGACGGGGGGGCGACCCAGCAGACCCAGTACTTC. The encoded protein is CASSLDGGATQQTQYF. Supplemented by reference TRBV7-2 and TRBJ2-5, the full variable domain reads GAGVSQSPSNKVTEKGKDVELRCDPISGHTALYWYRQSLGQGLEFLIYFQGNSAPDKSGLPSDRFSAERTGGSVSTLTIQRTQQEDSAVYLCASSLDGGATQQTQYFGPGTRLLVL.